Listed below are T cell receptor beta chains from one sample, sequenced in a study of brain T cells in children with intractable seizures. Profiling relied on immunoSEQ multiplex PCR, and the TCRdb table lists in-frame clones only, not all of them. The sample yields around 80,000 clones, more than 75% seen once. This specimen consisted of peripheral blood, obtained at surgery. The receptor source for this set is a girl aged 2 to 9 with Rasmussen encephalitis and intractable seizures. Each CDR3 is given with its conserved first and last residue. D genes are given only for firm matches. Size values are once, few and many counts, or a class for expanded clones, and some rows have none.

. | TRBJ2-5 | . | TRBV7-9 | TGTGCCAGCCGAAAAGAGACCCAGTACTTC | CASRKETQYF
. | TRBJ2-3 | . | TRBV18 | TGTGCCAGCTCACCGCCAGGGGCGAGTGAAGATACGCAGTATTTT | CASSPPGASEDTQYF
. | TRBJ1-6 | . | TRBV29-1 | TGCAGCGTTGAAGATCGCCTACCAAGGAGCTCCTATAATTCACCCCTCCACTTT | CSVEDRLPRSSYNSPLHF
. | TRBJ2-1 | TRBD1 | TRBV5-4 | TGTGCCAGCAGCATTCCCAGGGGGAATGAGCAGTTCTTC | CASSIPRGNEQFF
. | TRBJ2-7 | . | TRBV20-1 | TGCAGTGTCAAGGGCATCGACGAGCAGTACTTC | CSVKGIDEQYF
. | TRBJ2-5 | . | TRBV11-2 | TGTGCCAGCAGCTTAGGGGGTACCCAAGAGACCCAGTACTTC | CASSLGGTQETQYF
. | TRBJ1-6 | . | TRBV6-6 | TGTGCCAGCAGTCTCCGGGTTCGTGAAAGCTCCTATAATTCACCCCTCCACTTT | CASSLRVRESSYNSPLHF
. | TRBJ2-3 | TRBD2 | TRBV18 | TGTGCCAGCTCACCACCCCTACTAGCGGGGGGCCGGGTCACAGATACGCAGTATTTT | CASSPPLLAGGRVTDTQYF
once | TRBJ1-1 | . | TRBV6-5 | TGTGCCAGCAGTTACTCGGGAGCGGGGTTGAACACTGAAGCTTTCTTT | CASSYSGAGLNTEAFF
. | TRBJ2-3 | . | TRBV29-1 | TGCAGCGTTGAACGGCAGGGTCACTTCGGTACGCAGTATTTT | CSVERQGHFGTQYF
. | TRBJ1-5 | . | TRBV2 | TGTGCCAGCAGTGAATATCTGGCAGGGGACCGTAGGACCCAGCATTTT | CASSEYLAGDRRTQHF
. | TRBJ2-5 | . | TRBV12-3/TRBV12-4 | TGTGCCAGCAGTTTTCGGCGGCAAGAGACCCAGTACTTC | CASSFRRQETQYF
. | TRBJ2-5 | TRBD2 | TRBV5-4 | TGTGCCAGCAGCCGGACTAGCGAACAAGAGACCCAGTACTTC | CASSRTSEQETQYF
. | TRBJ1-2 | TRBD1 | TRBV5-5 | TGTGCCAGCAGCGACAGGGGAGGTTTCTATGGCTACACCTTC | CASSDRGGFYGYTF
. | TRBJ1-3 | . | TRBV6-5 | TGTGCCAGCAGTTACTCAGAGGTCTCTGGAAACACCATATATTTT | CASSYSEVSGNTIYF
. | TRBJ1-1 | . | TRBV11-2 | TGTGCCAGCAGCTTAGTTCCACAGGGCGCCAACACTGAAGCTTTCTTT | CASSLVPQGANTEAFF
. | TRBJ2-5 | . | TRBV3-1/TRBV3-2 | TGTGCCAGCAGCGGTCCCCAAGGGACCCAGTACTTC | CASSGPQGTQYF
once | TRBJ1-2 | TRBD1 | TRBV24-1 | TGTGCCACCAGTTCTTACACCGGGACAGGTAGAGACTATGGCTACACCTTC | CATSSYTGTGRDYGYTF
. | TRBJ2-5 | TRBD2 | TRBV29-1 | TGCAGCGTATACCTAGCGGGAGTAACTAAGACCCAGTACTTC | CSVYLAGVTKTQYF
. | TRBJ2-3 | TRBD2 | TRBV4-1 | TGCGCCAGCAGCCAAGAATTGGGACTAGCCTCAGATACGCAGTATTTT | CASSQELGLASDTQYF
. | TRBJ2-7 | . | TRBV6-1 | TGTGCCAGCAGTGAACAGTTTGGAGAGCAGTACTTC | CASSEQFGEQYF
once | TRBJ2-7 | . | TRBV28 | TGTGCCAGCAGTGCCGGGCTCTACGAGCAGTACTTC | CASSAGLYEQYF
. | TRBJ1-4 | . | TRBV6-5 | TGTGCCAGCGGAGGGTCGCTTAATGAAAAACTGTTTTTT | CASGGSLNEKLFF
. | TRBJ2-1 | TRBD2 | TRBV27 | TGTGCCAGCAGTTTAGGGGGACTAGACGACAATGAGCAGTTCTTC | CASSLGGLDDNEQFF
. | TRBJ1-2 | . | TRBV9 | TGTGCCAGCAGCGTCAGCCTTGGAGGAGGGAAATATGGCTACACCTTC | CASSVSLGGGKYGYTF
. | TRBJ1-1 | . | TRBV30 | TGTGCCTGGACCTCAGGGATCTTAAGTATGGCTTTCTTT | CAWTSGILSMAFF
. | TRBJ2-7 | TRBD1 | TRBV28 | TGTGCCAGCAGGGGACAGGCTCACTACGAGCAGTACTTC | CASRGQAHYEQYF
. | TRBJ2-1 | TRBD2 | TRBV28 | TGTGCCAGCAGTTTAATAGGGCACGCGGGGGGGAATAGTGAGCAGTTCTTC | CASSLIGHAGGNSEQFF
. | TRBJ1-3 | . | TRBV9 | TGTGCCAGCCCCCAGAGGGAGGTCTCTGGAAACACCATATATTTT | CASPQREVSGNTIYF
. | TRBJ1-1 | . | TRBV5-4 | TGTGCCAGCAGCTTGGACACTAACACTGAAGCTTTCTTT | CASSLDTNTEAFF
. | TRBJ2-7 | . | TRBV7-9 | TGTGCCAGCAGCTTAACCCTTTCCGAGCAGTACTTC | CASSLTLSEQYF
. | TRBJ2-1 | . | TRBV3-1/TRBV3-2 | TGTGCCAGCAGCCAAGATTTGCGGGAGAGGGCACAGGGGCAGTTCTTC | CASSQDLRERAQGQFF
. | TRBJ2-2 | TRBD2 | TRBV27 | TGTGCCAGCAGTCCCACAGCGGGAGCGAACACCGGGGAGCTGTTTTTT | CASSPTAGANTGELFF
. | TRBJ2-1 | TRBD1 | TRBV6-6 | TGTGCCAGCAGTTACGGAGGGACAGGGAACAATGAGCAGTTCTTC | CASSYGGTGNNEQFF
. | TRBJ2-7 | . | TRBV9 | TGTGCCAGCAGCGTAGACGAGCGGGCGGCCTACGAGCAGTACTTC | CASSVDERAAYEQYF
few | TRBJ1-2 | . | TRBV19 | TGTGCCAGTAGTACGATGACTCCCTATGGCTACACCTTC | CASSTMTPYGYTF
. | TRBJ2-6 | . | TRBV2 | TGTGCCAGCAGGACCCTGATGGCCTCTGGGGCCAACGTCCTGACTTTC | CASRTLMASGANVLTF
. | TRBJ2-3 | . | TRBV2 | TGTGCCAGCAACAGGGTCTCAGATACGCAGTATTTT | CASNRVSDTQYF
. | TRBJ2-1 | . | TRBV5-4 | TGTGCCAGCAGTGGAGCGGTCTCCTACAATGAGCAGTTCTTC | CASSGAVSYNEQFF
. | TRBJ2-7 | TRBD2 | TRBV27 | TGTGCCAGCAGCCCGGGGGGGATTAGCTCCTACGAGCAGTACTTC | CASSPGGISSYEQYF
. | TRBJ1-4 | TRBD1 | TRBV18 | TGTGCCAGCTCACCACCGACAGGGCAGGGTGAAAAACTGTTTTTT | CASSPPTGQGEKLFF
. | TRBJ2-7 | . | TRBV18 | TGTGCCAGCCGACCCCACGCGTACTTC | CASRPHAYF
. | TRBJ1-4 | . | TRBV18 | TGTGCCAGCTCACCAATTGACCGGGACATGTATAATGAAAAACTGTTTTTT | CASSPIDRDMYNEKLFF
. | TRBJ2-6 | TRBD2 | TRBV4-2 | TGTGCCAGCAGCCCGGGACTAGCGGGAGCGGTTTCTGGGGCCAACGTCCTGACTTTC | CASSPGLAGAVSGANVLTF
. | TRBJ2-1 | . | TRBV5-4 | TGTGCCAGCAGCAAGAGACTGCGACTCACCTCCTACAATGAGCAGTTCTTC | CASSKRLRLTSYNEQFF
. | TRBJ2-2 | . | TRBV19 | TGTGCCAGTAGTGCGGGGACGGTGTCTTTAAGGGTGGGGGAGCTGTTTTTT | CASSAGTVSLRVGELFF
. | TRBJ2-5 | TRBD1 | TRBV7-9 | TGTGCCAGCGCCATGGGGGACAGGGAAGAGACCCAGTACTTC | CASAMGDREETQYF
. | TRBJ2-5 | TRBD1 | TRBV5-1 | TGCGCCAGCAGTTCCGACAGGGGAGAGACCCAGTACTTC | CASSSDRGETQYF
. | TRBJ1-1 | . | TRBV2 | TGTGCCAGAGTGACTCCGCGTAACACTGAAGCTTTCTTT | CARVTPRNTEAFF
. | TRBJ2-3 | . | TRBV12-3/TRBV12-4 | TGTGCCAGCAGTTTGACTGACTCAGATACGCAGTATTTT | CASSLTDSDTQYF
few | TRBJ2-1 | TRBD2 | TRBV7-8 | TGTGCCAGCAGCTCCCGACTAGCGGGCTACAATGAGCAGTTCTTC | CASSSRLAGYNEQFF
. | TRBJ2-5 | . | TRBV2 | TGTGCCAGCGTCTGGGGGCCAGGGCTCCAAGAGACCCAGTACTTC | CASVWGPGLQETQYF
. | TRBJ1-3 | TRBD1 | TRBV9 | TGTGCCAGCAGCGGGGTGGGACAGGGAGGAAACACCATATATTTT | CASSGVGQGGNTIYF